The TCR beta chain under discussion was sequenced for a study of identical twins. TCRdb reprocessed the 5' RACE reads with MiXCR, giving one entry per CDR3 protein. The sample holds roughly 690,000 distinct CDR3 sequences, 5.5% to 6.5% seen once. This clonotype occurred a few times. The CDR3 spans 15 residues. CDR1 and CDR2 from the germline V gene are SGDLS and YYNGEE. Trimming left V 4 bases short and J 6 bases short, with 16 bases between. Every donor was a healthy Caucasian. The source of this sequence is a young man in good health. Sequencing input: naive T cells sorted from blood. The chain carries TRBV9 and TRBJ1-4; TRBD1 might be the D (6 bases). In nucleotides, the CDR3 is TGTGCCAGCAGCCCAGGGGACGACAGATATGAAAAACTGTTTTTT. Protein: CASSPGDDRYEKLFF.